This TCR beta chain was sequenced during a study of shared clonotypes between healthy human individuals. The study's findings and limits: Memory subsets generally showed smaller estimated richness than naive subsets did.

An even split of each subset's genomic DNA across several immunoSEQ plates was performed. Data came from immunoSEQ multiplex PCR; TCRdb stores just in-frame clones and leaves some out. The sample has 2 million to 2.5 million clones, approximately 95% seen once; the top ten hold around 0.13%. This clone was found a few times. Antigen: not known. This same CDR3 is encoded by further DNA sequences in the sample. Source material: naive CD4+ T cells sorted from blood. This sample's subset: CD45RA+ positively selected. This TCR came from a man aged 18 to 30 in good health.

The CDR3 region is CASSLVGYEQYF. In nucleotides, the CDR3 is TGCGCCAGCAGCTTGGTGGGGTACGAGCAGTACTTC. The genes are TRBV5-1 and TRBJ2-7; unclear D gene. There are 12 residues in the CDR3. With 0 bases removed from V and 4 bases from J, the gap between germline ends came to 5 bases. Germline lookup yields CDR1 SGHRS and CDR2 YFSETQ.